The clone carrying this TCR beta chain appeared a few times. Other DNA sequences within the sample encode an identical CDR3. Per the original data handling: Researchers report that nucleated cell counts were estimated from reference gene primer amplification. The table came from immunoSEQ multiplex PCR; TCRdb's copy has only in-frame clones and leaves some out. V, J and clone size are taken as reported in that table, and D and trimming were inferred from the DNA itself. The sample contains about 330,000 clones, about 83% of which appear only once. This entry comes from a study of blood T cell repertoires in COVID-19. The wider study: Sources were T cells, B-cell-depleted T cells, or PBMCs; the material itself was cDNA or gDNA.

This CDR3 is built from 11 residues. Trimming pared 5 bases from V and 1 base from J, leaving 2 bases between. The germline V gene encodes CDR1 MDHEN and CDR2 SYDVKM. The specimen sequenced was peripheral blood. The receptor's source is a woman aged 45 to 65 with acute or convalescent COVID-19. This sequence joins TRBV28 and TRBJ1-1; D remains ambiguous. The CDR3 spells CASSRNTEAFF. The CDR3 DNA reads as TGTGCCAGCAGTCGGAACACTGAAGCTTTCTTT.